The rows below give T cell receptor beta chains drawn from one sample of a study of CD8 T cells in ankylosing spondylitis. TCRdb reprocessed the 5' RACE reads via MiXCR and lists one record per CDR3 protein. The data contain roughly 100,000 distinct CDR3 sequences, under 30% of them seen just once; the ten biggest clones take up approximately 13%. The source material was synovial fluid, either unsorted or a sorted T cell fraction (not recorded which). These receptors all come from a male donor with ankylosing spondylitis. The CDR3 runs from the conserved cysteine through the conserved F or W. The D gene is left open where the match is weak. Part of the rows lack a size; the others show once, few, many or a class for expanded clones.

DNA: TGTGCCACCAGTGACCCGACAGGGGACAATGAGCAGTTCTTC
CDR3: CATSDPTGDNEQFF
V: TRBV24-1
J: TRBJ2-1
size: .
D: TRBD1

DNA: TGTGCCAGCAGTGAAATCCGGAACACCGGGGAGCTGTTTTTT
CDR3: CASSEIRNTGELFF
V: TRBV25-1
J: TRBJ2-2
size: .
D: .

DNA: TGTGCCAGCAGCTTATTTGCGGGAGCGAACACCGGGGAGCTGTTTTTT
CDR3: CASSLFAGANTGELFF
V: TRBV7-2
J: TRBJ2-2
size: few
D: TRBD2

DNA: TGTGCCAGTAGTATCGGGGACGCTAACTATAATTCACCCCTCCACTTT
CDR3: CASSIGDANYNSPLHF
V: TRBV19
J: TRBJ1-6
size: few
D: .

DNA: TGTGCCAGCAGTCAAAGCGGGATCTACAATGAGCAGTTCTTC
CDR3: CASSQSGIYNEQFF
V: TRBV12-3/TRBV12-4
J: TRBJ2-1
size: .
D: TRBD2

DNA: TGTGCCAGTAGTCTCGACAGGGGGCGATTCTATAGTCCCAATCAGCCCCAGCATTTT
CDR3: CASSLDRGRFYSPNQPQHF
V: TRBV19
J: TRBJ1-5
size: few
D: TRBD1

DNA: TGTGCCAGCAGTTTCGTAGGGACGAGTTTGGTAAACTATGGCTACACCTTC
CDR3: CASSFVGTSLVNYGYTF
V: TRBV27
J: TRBJ1-2
size: .
D: .

DNA: TGCAGTGCTCCCCCGGTGGGGGGGACCCAGTACTTC
CDR3: CSAPPVGGTQYF
V: TRBV20-1
J: TRBJ2-5
size: few
D: .

DNA: TGCAGTGCTCATACTGGCCTAGCGGGAGATCGGCCCCAGGAGACCCAGTACTTC
CDR3: CSAHTGLAGDRPQETQYF
V: TRBV20-1
J: TRBJ2-5
size: .
D: TRBD2

DNA: TGCGCCAGTTGTAGGTATTTGAACACCGGGGAGCTGTTTTTT
CDR3: CASCRYLNTGELFF
V: TRBV10-2
J: TRBJ2-2
size: .
D: .

DNA: TGTGCCACCTCACGAGGGGACAGAGCTGGCCCAGGCACTGAAGCTTTCTTT
CDR3: CATSRGDRAGPGTEAFF
V: TRBV7-2
J: TRBJ1-1
size: .
D: TRBD1

DNA: TGCAGTGTTGCAGGGGGCGGGGGGGCCAACGTCCTGACTTTC
CDR3: CSVAGGGGANVLTF
V: TRBV20-1
J: TRBJ2-6
size: few
D: TRBD1

DNA: TGTGCCAGCAGTTTAACAGGGCTATCGACCCAGTACTTC
CDR3: CASSLTGLSTQYF
V: TRBV12-3/TRBV12-4
J: TRBJ2-5
size: .
D: .

DNA: TGTGCCAGCAGTCCGGACAGGAAAAAAGAGACCCAGTACTTC
CDR3: CASSPDRKKETQYF
V: TRBV12-3/TRBV12-4
J: TRBJ2-5
size: medium-sized
D: TRBD1

DNA: TGCAGTGCGGGGGTTCGTTTGAACACTGAAGCTTTCTTT
CDR3: CSAGVRLNTEAFF
V: TRBV20-1
J: TRBJ1-1
size: many
D: .

DNA: TGTGCCACCAGTGATCCAGACGCGAGGGGGTATGGCTACACCTTC
CDR3: CATSDPDARGYGYTF
V: TRBV24-1
J: TRBJ1-2
size: many
D: .

DNA: TGCAGTGCTAGAGCCCTAAAACAGGGGGCGAACTCACCCCTCCACTTT
CDR3: CSARALKQGANSPLHF
V: TRBV20-1
J: TRBJ1-6
size: many
D: TRBD1

DNA: TGTGCCAGCAGTGCGTCCGGGACAGCAAAAGAGACCCAGTACTTC
CDR3: CASSASGTAKETQYF
V: TRBV12-3/TRBV12-4
J: TRBJ2-5
size: .
D: TRBD1

DNA: TGTGCCACCAGTGATTTGCAGGGAAACACCGGGGAGCTGTTTTTT
CDR3: CATSDLQGNTGELFF
V: TRBV24-1
J: TRBJ2-2
size: once
D: .

DNA: TGCGCCAGCAGCTTCGGCAACGAGCAGTACTTC
CDR3: CASSFGNEQYF
V: TRBV5-1
J: TRBJ2-7
size: .
D: .

DNA: TGTGCCAGCAGCAGAGAGGGGGAATACCTCCACTTT
CDR3: CASSREGEYLHF
V: TRBV7-9
J: TRBJ1-6
size: .
D: .

DNA: TGTGCCAGCAGCGTTAGGCGCGGATCCTACGAGCAGTACTTC
CDR3: CASSVRRGSYEQYF
V: TRBV6-2/TRBV6-3
J: TRBJ2-7
size: many
D: .

DNA: TGTGCCAGCAGCCAGGCGCGGGGCAACACAGATACGCAGTATTTT
CDR3: CASSQARGNTDTQYF
V: TRBV13
J: TRBJ2-3
size: many
D: .

DNA: TGTGCCAGCAGAACAGGGGGCACAGATACGCAGTATTTT
CDR3: CASRTGGTDTQYF
V: TRBV6-1
J: TRBJ2-3
size: .
D: TRBD1

DNA: TGTGCCAGCAGTTCGCACCGGGACCCAAACACCATATATTTT
CDR3: CASSSHRDPNTIYF
V: TRBV27
J: TRBJ1-3
size: many
D: .

DNA: TGCAGTGCTTCACCTCGGACAGGGGGAGGTGAGACCCAGTACTTC
CDR3: CSASPRTGGGETQYF
V: TRBV20-1
J: TRBJ2-5
size: .
D: TRBD1

DNA: TGCGCCAGCAGCAAGACCGGGACAGGGGTGGGCGAGCAGTACTTC
CDR3: CASSKTGTGVGEQYF
V: TRBV10-2
J: TRBJ2-7
size: .
D: TRBD1

DNA: TGTGCCAGCAGCTCCCGATACGAGCAGTACTTC
CDR3: CASSSRYEQYF
V: TRBV11-1
J: TRBJ2-7
size: .
D: .

DNA: TGTGCCAGCAGCTTAGCGTACAGGGGCACTGAAGCTTTCTTT
CDR3: CASSLAYRGTEAFF
V: TRBV7-2
J: TRBJ1-1
size: few
D: TRBD1

DNA: TGTGCCAGCAGCGTTACTAGCGGCACAGATACGCAGTATTTT
CDR3: CASSVTSGTDTQYF
V: TRBV7-7
J: TRBJ2-3
size: few
D: TRBD2